This TCR beta chain originates from a study of T cell changes during pregnancy in multiple sclerosis. TCRdb's copy holds only in-frame clones and misses some; the assay was immunoSEQ multiplex PCR. The repertoire includes tens of thousands of clones, approximately 95% of them detected once, and over 1.5% sits in the top ten. The CDR3 sequence is 16 residues long. J lost 0 bases, V lost 0 bases, and 3 bases had no gene match. The germline V gene has CDR1 SGHTA and CDR2 FQGNSA. This clonotype was sampled from a female donor in good health, enrolled as a control in a pregnancy study. The source material was peripheral blood, sampled after pregnancy. The chain has TRBV7-2 and TRBJ2-7; TRBD1 aligns across 9 bases. The CDR3 spells CASSLAGQGPSYEQYF. In nucleotides, the CDR3 is TGTGCCAGCAGCTTAGCAGGACAGGGGCCCTCCTACGAGCAGTACTTC. The full variable domain, with the rest looked up from reference TRBV7-2 and TRBJ2-7, is GAGVSQSPSNKVTEKGKDVELRCDPISGHTALYWYRQSLGQGLEFLIYFQGNSAPDKSGLPSDRFSAERTGGSVSTLTIQRTQQEDSAVYLCASSLAGQGPSYEQYFGPGTRLTVT.